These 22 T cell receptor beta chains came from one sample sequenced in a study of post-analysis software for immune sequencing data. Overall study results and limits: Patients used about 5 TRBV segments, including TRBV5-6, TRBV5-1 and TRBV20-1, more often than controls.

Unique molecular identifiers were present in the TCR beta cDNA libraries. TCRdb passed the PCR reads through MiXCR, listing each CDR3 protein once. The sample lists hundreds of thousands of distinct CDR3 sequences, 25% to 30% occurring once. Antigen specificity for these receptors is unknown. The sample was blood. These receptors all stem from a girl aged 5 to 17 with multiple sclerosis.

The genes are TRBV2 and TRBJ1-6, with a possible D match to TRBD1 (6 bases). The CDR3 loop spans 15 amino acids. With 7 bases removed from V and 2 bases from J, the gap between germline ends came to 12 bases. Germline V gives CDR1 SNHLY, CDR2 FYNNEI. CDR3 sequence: CASTAGAPYNSPLHF. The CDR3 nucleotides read TGTGCCAGCACCGCAGGGGCCCCCTATAATTCACCCCTCCACTTT. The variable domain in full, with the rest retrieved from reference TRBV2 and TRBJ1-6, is EPEVTQTPSHQVTQMGQEVILRCVPISNHLYFYWYRQILGQKVEFLVSFYNNEISEKSEIFDDQFSVERPDGSNFTLKIRSTKLEDSAMYFCASTAGAPYNSPLHFGNGTRLTVT.

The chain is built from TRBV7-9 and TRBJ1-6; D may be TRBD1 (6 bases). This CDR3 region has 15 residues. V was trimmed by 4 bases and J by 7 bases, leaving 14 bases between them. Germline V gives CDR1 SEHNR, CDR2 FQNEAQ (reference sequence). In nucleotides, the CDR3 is TGTGCCAGCAGCTCAGGGGAGGGCCTCAATTCACCCCTCCACTTT. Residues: CASSSGEGLNSPLHF.

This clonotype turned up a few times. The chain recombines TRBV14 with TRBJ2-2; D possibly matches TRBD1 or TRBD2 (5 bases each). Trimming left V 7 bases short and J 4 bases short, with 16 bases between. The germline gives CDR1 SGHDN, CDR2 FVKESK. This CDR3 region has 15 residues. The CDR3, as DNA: TGTGCCAGCATCCCCCTGGGGGTTTCCACCGGGGAGCTGTTTTTT. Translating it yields CASIPLGVSTGELFF.

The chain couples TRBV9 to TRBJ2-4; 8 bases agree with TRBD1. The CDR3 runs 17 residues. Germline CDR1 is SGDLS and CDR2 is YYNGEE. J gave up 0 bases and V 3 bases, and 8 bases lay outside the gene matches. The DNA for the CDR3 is TGTGCCAGCAGCGCGACGGGGACAGGACTAGCCAAAAACATTCAGTACTTC. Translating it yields CASSATGTGLAKNIQYF.

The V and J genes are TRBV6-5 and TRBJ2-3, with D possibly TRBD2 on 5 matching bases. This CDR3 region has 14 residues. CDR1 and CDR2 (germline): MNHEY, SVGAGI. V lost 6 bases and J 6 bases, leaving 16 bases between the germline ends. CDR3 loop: CASSPLSSSDTQYF. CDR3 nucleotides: TGTGCCAGCAGCCCCCTTTCTAGCTCTGATACGCAGTATTTT.

CDR3 DNA sequence: TGTGCCAGCAGCCAAAGCGCTAGCGGGGGGGCCAAGACCCAGTACTTC. Encoded protein: CASSQSASGGAKTQYF. The chain couples TRBV3-1 to TRBJ2-5; 12 bases match TRBD2. V lost 2 bases to trimming and J lost 6 bases; unmatched junction nucleotides: 7. Germline V CDR1 and CDR2: LGHDT, YNNKEL (reference sequence). This CDR3 has 16 amino acids.

The CDR3 spells CASSLGTVDTQYF. Here the CDR3 DNA reads TGTGCCAGCAGTTTGGGGACAGTCGATACGCAGTATTTT. The chain joins TRBV12-3 or TRBV12-4 to TRBJ2-3, with TRBD1 identical over 7 bases. The CDR3 extends over 13 amino acids. Losses at the gene ends were 3 bases for V and 6 bases for J; bases not matched to a gene: 3.

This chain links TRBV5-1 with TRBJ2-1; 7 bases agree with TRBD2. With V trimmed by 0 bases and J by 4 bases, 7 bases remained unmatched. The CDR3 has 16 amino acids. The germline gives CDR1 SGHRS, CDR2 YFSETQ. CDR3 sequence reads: CASSLAGLGEYNEQFF. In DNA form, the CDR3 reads TGCGCCAGCAGCTTGGCCGGACTAGGTGAATACAATGAGCAGTTCTTC.

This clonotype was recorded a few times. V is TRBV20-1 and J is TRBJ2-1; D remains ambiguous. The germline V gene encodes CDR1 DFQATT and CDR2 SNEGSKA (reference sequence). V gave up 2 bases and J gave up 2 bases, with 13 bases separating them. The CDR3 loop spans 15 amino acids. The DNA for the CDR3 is TGCAGTGCTAGAATCATGAGTCAACCCTACAATGAGCAGTTCTTC. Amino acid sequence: CSARIMSQPYNEQFF.

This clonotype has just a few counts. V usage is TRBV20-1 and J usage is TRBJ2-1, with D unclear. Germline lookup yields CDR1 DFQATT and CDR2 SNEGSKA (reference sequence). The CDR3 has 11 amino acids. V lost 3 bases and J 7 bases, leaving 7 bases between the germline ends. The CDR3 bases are TGCAGTGCTAGTTTAAGGAATGAGCAGTTCTTC. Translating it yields CSASLRNEQFF.

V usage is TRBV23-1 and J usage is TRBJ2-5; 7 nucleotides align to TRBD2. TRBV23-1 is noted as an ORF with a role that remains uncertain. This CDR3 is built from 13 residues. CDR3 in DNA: TGCAAGGAGCGGGACCTGTACCAAGAGACCCAGTACTTC. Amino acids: CKERDLYQETQYF.

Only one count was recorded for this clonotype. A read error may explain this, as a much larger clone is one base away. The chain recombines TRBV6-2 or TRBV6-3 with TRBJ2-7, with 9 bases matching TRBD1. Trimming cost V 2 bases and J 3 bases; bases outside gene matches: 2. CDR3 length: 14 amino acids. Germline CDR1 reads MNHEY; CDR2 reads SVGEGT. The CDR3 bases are TGTGCCAGCAGTTACGGGACAGGGTGCTACGAGCAGTACTTC. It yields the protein CASSYGTGCYEQYF.

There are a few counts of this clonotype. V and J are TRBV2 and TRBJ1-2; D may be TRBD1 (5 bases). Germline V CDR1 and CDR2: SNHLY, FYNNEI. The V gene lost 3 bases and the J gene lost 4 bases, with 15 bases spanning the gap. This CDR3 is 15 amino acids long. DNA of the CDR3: TGTGCCAGCAGTGACATTCCCGGGGGAGGCTATGGCTACACCTTC. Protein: CASSDIPGGGYGYTF. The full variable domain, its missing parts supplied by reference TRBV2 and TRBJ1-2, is EPEVTQTPSHQVTQMGQEVILRCVPISNHLYFYWYRQILGQKVEFLVSFYNNEISEKSEIFDDQFSVERPDGSNFTLKIRSTKLEDSAMYFCASSDIPGGGYGYTFGSGTRLTVV.

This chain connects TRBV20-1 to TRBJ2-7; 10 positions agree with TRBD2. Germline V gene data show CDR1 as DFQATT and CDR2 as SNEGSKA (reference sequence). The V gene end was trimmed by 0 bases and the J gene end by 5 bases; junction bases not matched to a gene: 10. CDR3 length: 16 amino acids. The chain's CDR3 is CSARDPSSGRHHEQYF. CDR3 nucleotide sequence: TGCAGTGCTAGAGATCCATCTAGCGGGAGACACCACGAGCAGTACTTC.

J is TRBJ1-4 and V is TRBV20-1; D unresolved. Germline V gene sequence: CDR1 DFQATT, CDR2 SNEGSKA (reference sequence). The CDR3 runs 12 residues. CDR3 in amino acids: CSIQGSNEKLFF. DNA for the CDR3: TGCAGCATTCAAGGATCGAATGAAAAACTGTTTTTT.

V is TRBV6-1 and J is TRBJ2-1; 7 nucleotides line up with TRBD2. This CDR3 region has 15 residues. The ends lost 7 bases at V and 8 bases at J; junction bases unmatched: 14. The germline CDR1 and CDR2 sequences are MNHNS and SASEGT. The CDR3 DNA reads TGTGCCAGCATCCTAGGACTAGTAGGTGAGGATGAGCAGTTCTTC. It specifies CASILGLVGEDEQFF.

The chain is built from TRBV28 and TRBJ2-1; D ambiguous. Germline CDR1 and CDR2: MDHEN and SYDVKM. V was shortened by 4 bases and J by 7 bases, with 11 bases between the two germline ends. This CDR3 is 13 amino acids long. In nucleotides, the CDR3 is TGTGCCAGCAGTTACCAGGTGGGGAATGAGCAGTTCTTC. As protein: CASSYQVGNEQFF.

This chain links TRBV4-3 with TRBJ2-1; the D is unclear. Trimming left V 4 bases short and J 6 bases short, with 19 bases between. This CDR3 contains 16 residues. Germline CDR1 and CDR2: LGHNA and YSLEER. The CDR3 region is CASSLLPPSGGNEQFF. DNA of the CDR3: TGCGCCAGCAGCCTCTTACCCCCTTCGGGTGGCAATGAGCAGTTCTTC.

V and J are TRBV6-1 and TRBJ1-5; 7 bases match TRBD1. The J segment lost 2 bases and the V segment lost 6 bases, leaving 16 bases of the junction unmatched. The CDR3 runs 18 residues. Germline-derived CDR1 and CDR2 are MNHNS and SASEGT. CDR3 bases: TGTGCCAGCAGCGAGAATACGATAAGACAGGGACGCAATCAGCCCCAGCATTTT. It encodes CASSENTIRQGRNQPQHF.

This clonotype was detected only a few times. The CDR3 nucleotides read TGTGCCAGCAGCCCGTCAGGTCGGGTATATGGCTACACCTTC. Translating it yields CASSPSGRVYGYTF. The J gene is TRBJ1-2, the V gene TRBV7-9; D gene uncertain. This CDR3 has 14 amino acids. Trimming stripped 5 bases from V and 5 bases from J, with 15 bases between. The germline gives CDR1 SEHNR, CDR2 FQNEAQ (reference sequence).

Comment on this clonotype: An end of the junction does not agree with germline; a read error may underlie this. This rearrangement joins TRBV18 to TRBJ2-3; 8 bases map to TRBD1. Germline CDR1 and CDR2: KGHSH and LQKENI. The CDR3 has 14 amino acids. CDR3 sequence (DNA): TGTACCAGCTCCCTAAGACAGGGGAGAGATACGCAGTATTTT. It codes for CTSSLRQGRDTQYF.

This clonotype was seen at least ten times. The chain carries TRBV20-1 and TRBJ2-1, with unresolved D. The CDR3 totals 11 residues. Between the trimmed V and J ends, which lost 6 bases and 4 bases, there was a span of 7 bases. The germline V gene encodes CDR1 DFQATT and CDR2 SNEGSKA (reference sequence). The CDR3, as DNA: TGCAGTGCCCAGCAGTACAATGAGCAGTTCTTC. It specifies CSAQQYNEQFF.